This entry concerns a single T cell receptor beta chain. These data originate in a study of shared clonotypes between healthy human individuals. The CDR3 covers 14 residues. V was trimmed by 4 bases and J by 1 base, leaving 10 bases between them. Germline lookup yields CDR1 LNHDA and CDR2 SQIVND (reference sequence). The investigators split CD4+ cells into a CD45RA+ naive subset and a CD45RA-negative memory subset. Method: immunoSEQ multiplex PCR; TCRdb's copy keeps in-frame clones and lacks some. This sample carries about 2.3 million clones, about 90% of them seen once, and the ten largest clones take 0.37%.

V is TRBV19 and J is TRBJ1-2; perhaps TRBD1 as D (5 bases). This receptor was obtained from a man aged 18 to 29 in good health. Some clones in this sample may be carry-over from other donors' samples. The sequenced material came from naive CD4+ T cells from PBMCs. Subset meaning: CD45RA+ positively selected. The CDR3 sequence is CASSTRGYNYGYTF. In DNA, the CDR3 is TGTGCCAGTAGTACTCGGGGGTATAACTATGGCTACACCTTC.